This TCR beta chain derives from a study of T cell responses to AZD1222 COVID-19 vaccine. Produced via immunoSEQ multiplex PCR; TCRdb's table is partial and in-frame only. The table includes 95,000 to 110,000 clones, roughly nine tenths detected once. Germline V gene lookup returns CDR1 LNHDA and CDR2 SQIVND (reference sequence). V dropped 8 bases and J dropped 1; count of bases not matched to a gene: 7. CDR3 length: 16 amino acids. The chain links TRBV19 to TRBJ2-6, with TRBD1 matching over 8 bases. The clonotype comes from an adult in good health. Specimen: peripheral blood, collected on day 0 of AZD1222 vaccination. In nucleotides, the CDR3 is TGTGCCAGTTCCGGACAGGGCTTATCTGGGGCCAACGTCCTGACTTTC. Its protein is CASSGQGLSGANVLTF.